The source of this TCR beta chain is a study of blood T cell repertoires in COVID-19. About the research overall: Sample material is recorded as cDNA or gDNA derived from T cells, B-cell-depleted T cells, or PBMCs.

V was clipped by 3 bases and J by 4 bases, with 9 bases between them. Per the germline V gene, CDR1 is MDHEN and CDR2 is SYDVKM. CDR3 length: 13 residues. In the original workflow: Amplification of reference gene primers provided the estimated nucleated cell counts. Method: immunoSEQ multiplex PCR; TCRdb's copy keeps in-frame clones and lacks some. V and J calls and clone size are as listed in that table; D and trimming were resolved from the DNA. The table has some 190,000 clones, roughly 77% seen once. Cohort allocation depended upon clinical history that participants reported. The receptor was isolated from a woman between 50 and 59 years old with acute COVID-19. The specimen was PBMCs or T cells enriched from blood (not recorded which). The gene calls are TRBV28 and TRBJ1-2; the D gene is possibly TRBD1 (5 bases). The CDR3 spells CASSLGQLYGYTF. The CDR3 DNA follows: TGTGCCAGCAGTTTGGGGCAGCTCTATGGCTACACCTTC.